This TCR beta chain comes out of a study of blood T cell repertoires in COVID-19. At the level of the study: The analysed material was cDNA or gDNA that came from T cells, B-cell-depleted T cells, or PBMCs.

In the authors' workflow: Reference gene primer amplification in the assay estimated nucleated cell counts. Clones were sequenced by immunoSEQ multiplex PCR, and TCRdb holds only the in-frame ones, with some missing. D and trimming come from the DNA, and the V and J calls and clone size come from that table. The sample lists hundreds of thousands of clones, over 80% occurring once. V was shortened by 3 bases and J by 5 bases, with 10 bases between the two germline ends. The CDR3 covers 13 residues. Looked up from germline, CDR1 is MNHEY and CDR2 is SVGEGT. Clinical histories supplied by participants themselves formed the basis of cohort assignment.

This receptor was taken from a woman aged 25 to 39 with acute COVID-19. Sequencing used PBMCs or T cells enriched from blood (not recorded which). V and J are TRBV6-2 or TRBV6-3 and TRBJ1-1; maybe TRBD1 (5 bases). CDR3 sequence: CASSYSGKTEAFF. In DNA, the CDR3 is TGTGCCAGCAGTTATTCAGGGAAAACTGAAGCTTTCTTT.